The present T cell receptor beta chain was sequenced within a study of blood T cell repertoires in COVID-19 (dated by TCRdb to 2018 to 2021). For the wider study: Samples covering the acute and convalescent phases of COVID-19 were provided by collaborators in the United States, Italy and Spain. The material from the prospective study consisted of cDNA or gDNA derived from T cells, B-cell-depleted T cells, or PBMCs. Deeply sampled blood TCRbeta repertoires from subjects exposed to, actively infected with, or recovered from COVID-19 were included in the dataset. The repertoires were made available in a free public database intended to serve as a resource for research on the immune response to SARS-CoV-2. Samples were obtained from the ongoing ImmuneRACE study (first 160 participants) and from roughly 1,300 subjects provided by 6 global collaborators. A de-identified subject ID, COVID-19 status, age in years and sex were almost always included in the sample metadata. Where available, HLA class I and class II types were taken from metadata supplied by the sample provider and were not determined by assay-based typing.

The CDR3 numbers 16 residues from cysteine through phenylalanine. This entry keeps only the CDR3 DNA: 48 bases, framed from base 1. V ends up 4 bases short and J 8 bases short, with an unmatched junction base count of 12. CDR1 and CDR2 are drawn from the germline V gene: SGHRS, YFSETQ. Overall results and qualifications from the work: Clinical and demographic metadata were provided uncurated, with the amount varying by source and participant.

Concerning this clone itself: Its antigen is not yet known. The input lacks base qualities; no much larger clone sits a single base away.

TCRbeta CDR3 regions were amplified from genomic DNA using the immunoSEQ Assay, a bias-controlled multiplex PCR. The published analysis was carried out like this. Within the assay, amplification of reference gene primers was used to estimate how many nucleated cells each sample contained. To quantify the absolute abundance of each unique TCRbeta CDR3 rearrangement, sequence reads were collapsed and filtered. Productive Simpson clonality was computed per sample as the square root of Simpson's diversity index over productive rearrangements. In its TCRdb copy, this immuneACCESS table keeps in-frame sequences only and misses some clones. Where compared with another copy, unresolved V genes explain less than half of these, and the others have no known cause. V, J and clone size derive from that table, while D and trimming were established from the DNA sequence. The sample table lists around 230,000 clones, approximately 80% of them with a count of one. Approximately 10% of the sample belongs to the ten largest clones.

Whole blood was collected in K2EDTA tubes by collaborating institutions according to the institutions' own protocols. For TCRbeta analysis, collaborator samples were shipped as frozen whole blood, as isolated PBMCs, or as DNA extracted from either sample type. Sequences were obtained from peripheral blood. This chain joins TRBV5-1 to TRBJ1-6, with 7 bases in between that match TRBD1. The receptor was isolated from a woman older than 75 with acute or convalescent COVID-19. The encoded CDR3 is CASSISQGGSDSPLHF. The bases are TGCGCCAGCAGCATATCACAAGGGGGCAGCGATTCACCCCTCCACTTT.